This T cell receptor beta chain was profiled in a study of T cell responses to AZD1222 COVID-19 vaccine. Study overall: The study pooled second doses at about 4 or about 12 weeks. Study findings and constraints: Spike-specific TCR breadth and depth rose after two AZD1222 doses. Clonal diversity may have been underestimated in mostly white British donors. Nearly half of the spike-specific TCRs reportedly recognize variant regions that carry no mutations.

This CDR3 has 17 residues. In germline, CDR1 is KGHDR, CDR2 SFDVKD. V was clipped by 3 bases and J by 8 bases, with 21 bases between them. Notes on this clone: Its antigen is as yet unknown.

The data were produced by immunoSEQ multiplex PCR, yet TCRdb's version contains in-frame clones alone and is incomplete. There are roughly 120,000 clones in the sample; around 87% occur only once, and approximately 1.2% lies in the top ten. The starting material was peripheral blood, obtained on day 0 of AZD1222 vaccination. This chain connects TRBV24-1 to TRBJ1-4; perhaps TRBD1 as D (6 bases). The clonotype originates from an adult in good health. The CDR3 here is CATSDPTRGGREEKLFF. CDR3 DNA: TGTGCCACCAGTGATCCCACTCGGGGGGGGCGAGAGGAAAAACTGTTTTTT.